The clone carrying this T cell receptor beta chain was seen only a few times. Its specificity is not known. TCRdb fed the 5' RACE reads into MiXCR, producing one record per CDR3 protein. The sample contains around 680,000 distinct CDR3 sequences, around 8.6% of which appear only once. This sample was included in a study of identical twins. Study outcomes and limitations: These conclusions were based on statistical analysis (cross-sectional, not following the same donors).

The V and J ends lost 1 base and 8 bases respectively, with 12 bases between them. The germline gives CDR1 SGHAT, CDR2 FQNNGV. The CDR3 is made up of 14 amino acids. This sample also appeared in a second study, on yellow fever vaccine responses in identical twins.

The material sequenced was PBMCs. This chain joins TRBV11-2 and TRBJ2-1; D is possibly TRBD1 or TRBD2 (5 bases each). This TCR came from a woman aged 18-29 years in good health. As DNA, the CDR3 is TGTGCCAGCAGCTTAGTCCGGGGCGGAGATGAGCAGTTCTTC. Translating it yields CASSLVRGGDEQFF.